The 20 T cell receptor beta chains given below trace back to one sample, sequenced in a study of early T cells in non-severe SARS-CoV-2 infection (dated by TCRdb to the early 2020s). Library preparation was by 5' RACE. The sequencer was a NextSeq 500. The raw public reads went through TCRdb reprocessing: fastp at Q25, MiXCR clone calling, in-frame beta chains kept. Every distinct CDR3 protein forms one entry, paired with its most common genes and DNA. The sample data list fewer than 95,000 distinct CDR3 sequences, and around 17% of these were observed just once. Clones ranked in the top ten supply 4.5% to 6.5% of the sample. The input for sequencing was whole blood, taken at baseline. The receptors come from an adult who was a healthcare worker with PCR-confirmed SARS-CoV-2 infection or an uninfected control (not recorded which).

This clonotype was seen at least ten times. The chain links TRBV20-1 to TRBJ2-1, with TRBD2 matching over 13 bases. V dropped 5 bases and J dropped 9; count of bases not matched to a gene: 7. The CDR3 spans 14 residues. Per germline, CDR1 DFQATT and CDR2 SNEGSKA (reference sequence). CDR3 loop: CSAPRLAGGSEQFF. DNA of the CDR3: TGCAGTGCTCCCCGACTAGCGGGAGGAAGTGAGCAGTTCTTC.

There are many counts of this clonotype. The chain has TRBV7-9 and TRBJ2-3; no reliable D call. The germline V gene encodes CDR1 SEHNR and CDR2 FQNEAQ (reference sequence). V was cut by 2 bases and J by 2 bases, with 2 bases left in between. This CDR3 is built from 12 residues. The CDR3 region has the DNA TGTGCCAGCAGCTTAATCACAGATACGCAGTATTTT. Its translation is CASSLITDTQYF.

This clonotype was seen repeatedly, ten times or more. The J gene is TRBJ2-1, the V gene TRBV14; unclear D gene. The germline gives CDR1 SGHDN, CDR2 FVKESK. Trimming removed 0 bases from V and 2 bases from J, with 23 bases in between. This CDR3 has 20 residues. This CDR3 reads CASSQETWGRSKRTYNEQFF. Written as DNA, the CDR3 is TGTGCCAGCAGCCAAGAAACCTGGGGTAGGAGCAAGAGAACCTACAATGAGCAGTTCTTC. The complete variable domain, with remaining parts taken from reference TRBV14 and TRBJ2-1, reads EAGVTQFPSHSVIEKGQTVTLRCDPISGHDNLYWYRRVMGKEIKFLLHFVKESKQDESGMPNNRFLAERTGGTYSTLKVQPAELEDSGVYFCASSQETWGRSKRTYNEQFFGPGTRLTVL.

The rearrangement links TRBV5-5 to TRBJ1-6, with no clear D. Trimming left V 3 bases short and J 0 bases short, with 13 bases between. The CDR3 has 17 residues. CDR1 is SGHKS and CDR2 is YYEKEE in the germline V gene (reference sequence). The DNA of the CDR3 is TGTGCCAGCAGCTCCCGACCGGCAAGCTCCTATAATTCACCCCTCCACTTT. Amino acids: CASSSRPASSYNSPLHF.

This clonotype was found a few times. This chain links TRBV7-9 with TRBJ1-1; D is unclear. Trimming stripped 3 bases from V and 5 bases from J, with 7 bases between. The CDR3 runs to 12 residues. Per the germline V gene, CDR1 is SEHNR and CDR2 is FQNEAQ (reference sequence). Here the CDR3 reads CASSFGRTEAFF. CDR3 coding DNA: TGTGCCAGCAGCTTTGGGCGTACTGAAGCTTTCTTT.

The chain has TRBV29-1 and TRBJ2-3, with 9 nucleotides matching TRBD2. The trim removed 7 bases at V and 4 bases at J, leaving 12 bases unmatched. This CDR3 region has 15 residues. In germline, CDR1 is SQVTM, CDR2 ANQGSEA. The CDR3 DNA follows: TGCAGCGGGACTAGCGCTATCCCACTCCCAGATACGCAGTATTTT. Translating it yields CSGTSAIPLPDTQYF.

The genes are TRBV20-1 and TRBJ2-2; 14 bases map to TRBD2. V shed 6 bases, J shed 8 bases, and the junction held 11 bases outside the gene matches. Germline V CDR1 and CDR2: DFQATT, SNEGSKA (reference sequence). The CDR3 totals 16 residues. CDR3 sequence (DNA): TGCAGTGCGTTAGGACTAGCGGGAGGACTGCATGGGGAGCTGTTTTTT. It codes for CSALGLAGGLHGELFF.

This clonotype was picked up many times. This chain links TRBV4-2 with TRBJ2-1, with no clear D. Trimming cost V 1 base and J 7 bases, with 11 bases left between them. CDR3 length: 14 residues. Germline lookup yields CDR1 LGHNA and CDR2 YNFKEQ. This CDR3 reads CASSQGPHPNEQFF. The CDR3 nucleotides read TGTGCCAGCAGCCAAGGGCCGCACCCGAATGAGCAGTTCTTC.

At least ten counts were recorded for this clonotype. The chain has TRBV15 and TRBJ2-3; 8 bases match TRBD2. The germline V gene encodes CDR1 LNHNV and CDR2 YYDKDF (reference sequence). The CDR3 runs to 18 residues. J lost 3 bases, V lost 3 bases, and 14 bases had no gene match. The CDR3 DNA is TGTGCCACCAGCAGGCACCGGACGACGGGAGGGTCAACAGATACGCAGTATTTT. Translating it yields CATSRHRTTGGSTDTQYF.

The table lists this clonotype with many counts. The chain employs TRBV7-2 and TRBJ1-5, with 8 bases lining up with TRBD1. Germline lookup yields CDR1 SGHTA and CDR2 FQGNSA. J was trimmed by 7 bases and V by 5 bases; bases with no gene match: 7. CDR3 length: 14 amino acids. The CDR3 loop is CASSPGQGRQPQHF. For the CDR3, the DNA is TGTGCCAGCAGCCCCGGACAGGGAAGACAGCCCCAGCATTTT.

This clonotype was seen only a few times. The chain joins TRBV6-1 to TRBJ2-1; D call uncertain. The CDR3 length is 16 residues. Trimming shortened V by 3 bases and J by 2 bases, and 14 bases separated the two germline ends. Germline V lookup: CDR1 MNHNS, CDR2 SASEGT. The CDR3 reads CASSDTVLGPYNEQFF. The DNA for the CDR3 is TGTGCCAGCAGTGATACCGTCCTAGGGCCCTACAATGAGCAGTTCTTC.

This clonotype was seen a few times. The chain couples TRBV7-8 to TRBJ2-5; D possibly corresponds to TRBD2 (5 bases). The germline CDR1 and CDR2 sequences are SGHVS and FQNEAQ. CDR3 size: 18 residues. V shed 4 bases and J shed 2 bases, with 23 bases lying between them. CDR3 nucleotides: TGTGCCAGCAGCTCAGCGCTGCCTATAGCGCCTTCACAAGAGACCCAGTACTTC. This sequence encodes CASSSALPIAPSQETQYF. Full variable domain (outside the CDR3, taken from reference TRBV7-8 and TRBJ2-5): GAGVSQSPRYKVAKRGQDVALRCDPISGHVSLFWYQQALGQGPEFLTYFQNEAQLDKSGLPSDRFFAERPEGSVSTLKIQRTQQEDSAVYLCASSSALPIAPSQETQYFGPGTRLLVL.

The table lists this clonotype with many counts. In nucleotides, the CDR3 is TGTGCCAGCAGTTTGGGGGCAGGGGCCAACTATGGCTACACCTTC. It specifies CASSLGAGANYGYTF. The chain recombines TRBV12-3 or TRBV12-4 with TRBJ1-2, with D tentatively TRBD1 (6 bases). The germline V and J ends were trimmed by 3 bases and 2 bases, with 13 bases remaining between them. CDR3 length: 15 residues.

CDR3 protein: CASSQIAGTSGWHIQYF. The CDR3 DNA follows: TGCGCCAGCAGCCAAATCGCCGGGACTAGCGGATGGCACATTCAGTACTTC. This rearrangement joins TRBV4-1 to TRBJ2-4; 11 nucleotides agree with TRBD2. CDR1 is MGHRA, CDR2 YSYEKL, per germline. V shed 2 bases, J shed 8 bases, and the junction held 11 bases outside the gene matches. CDR3 length: 17 amino acids.

This clonotype was seen a handful of times. This chain joins TRBV6-6 and TRBJ2-3, with TRBD2 matching over 10 bases. This CDR3 has 13 amino acids. The junction had 0 bases not matched to a gene; V was cut back by 6 bases and J by 3 bases. Germline-derived CDR1 and CDR2 are MNHNY and SVGAGI (reference sequence). CDR3 nucleotide sequence: TGTGCCAGCAGGACTAGCGGGACAGATACGCAGTATTTT. Amino acids: CASRTSGTDTQYF.

The rearrangement links TRBV30 to TRBJ1-2, with a weak D call TRBD1 (5 bases). The germline CDR1 and CDR2 sequences are GTSNPN and SVGIG (reference sequence). This CDR3 is 10 amino acids long. V dropped 5 bases and J dropped 11 bases, with 12 bases sitting between them. CDR3 in DNA: TGTGCCTGGGGGGACCGTACTTACACCTTC. Amino acids: CAWGDRTYTF.

This clonotype was counted a few times. The chain couples TRBV18 to TRBJ2-5; D perhaps matches TRBD1 (6 bases). The V and J ends lost 3 bases and 3 bases respectively, with 11 bases between them. The CDR3 runs 14 residues. Germline CDR1 KGHSH, CDR2 LQKENI. Written as DNA, the CDR3 is TGTGCCAGCTCACCTGGAGGACAGAAAGAGACCCAGTACTTC. The encoded protein is CASSPGGQKETQYF.

This clonotype was found a few times. This chain connects TRBV7-9 to TRBJ2-7; D possibly corresponds to TRBD2 (5 bases). The CDR3 runs 16 residues. The V gene's germline CDR1 is SEHNR and CDR2 FQNEAQ (reference sequence). V dropped 6 bases and J dropped 2 bases, with 20 bases sitting between them. CDR3 protein: CASSPPGSHFAYEQYF. The DNA for the CDR3 is TGTGCCAGCAGTCCCCCGGGATCCCACTTTGCCTACGAGCAGTACTTC.

This sequence joins TRBV28 and TRBJ2-2; no reliable D call. Germline V gives CDR1 MDHEN, CDR2 SYDVKM. The ends were cut back, 6 bases at V and 4 bases at J, with 15 bases in the middle. There are 15 residues in the CDR3. The CDR3 loop is CASSLDGRATGELFF. In DNA, the CDR3 is TGTGCCAGCAGCCTAGACGGTAGGGCCACCGGGGAGCTGTTTTTT.

The CDR3 reads CASSPVGMSETQYF. The CDR3 DNA reads TGTGCCAGCTCACCGGTCGGGATGAGTGAGACCCAGTACTTC. This chain links TRBV18 with TRBJ2-5; perhaps TRBD2 as D (5 bases). There are 14 residues in the CDR3. V was cut by 3 bases and J by 5 bases, with 13 bases left in between. Per germline, CDR1 KGHSH and CDR2 LQKENI.